These 14 T cell receptor beta chains were all obtained from the same sample, sequenced in a study of PD-1 blockade in classical Hodgkin lymphoma. Clones were read by immunoSEQ multiplex PCR, and TCRdb kept only the in-frame ones, dropping some. Among some 14,000 clones listed, around 83% were seen once. Each patient experienced a relapse that followed autologous stem cell transplantation, and brentuximab vedotin exposure varied. The sequencing here drew on peripheral blood mononuclear cells (PBMCs), taken at baseline. The source of these receptors is a human donor with classical Hodgkin lymphoma.

The chain is built from TRBV5-5 and TRBJ2-7; weak D call: TRBD2 (5 bases). The CDR3 runs to 14 residues. Germline V gene lookup returns CDR1 SGHKS and CDR2 YYEKEE (reference sequence). V was cut by 0 bases and J by 1 base, with 8 bases left in between. In DNA, the CDR3 is TGTGCCAGCAGCTTGGTACTAGATTCCTACGAGCAGTACTTC. This sequence encodes CASSLVLDSYEQYF.

The rearrangement joins TRBV6-5 to TRBJ1-1, with unresolved D. The CDR3 consists of 15 residues. V gave up 0 bases and J gave up 5 bases, with 13 bases separating them. Germline loops: CDR1 MNHEY, CDR2 SVGAGI. The CDR3 DNA is TGTGCCAGCAGTTACTCGAGTCTGGGGAGGACTGAAGCTTTCTTT. Translated: CASSYSSLGRTEAFF.

The chain couples TRBV19 to TRBJ1-5; weak D call: TRBD1 (5 bases). The CDR3 runs to 12 residues. The ends were cut back, 3 bases at V and 6 bases at J, with 6 bases in the middle. Germline assignment: CDR1 LNHDA and CDR2 SQIVND (reference sequence). Written as DNA, the CDR3 is TGTGCCAGTAGTATTGGGGCTCAGCCCCAGCATTTT. Amino acid sequence: CASSIGAQPQHF. Full variable domain (remainder filled in from reference TRBV19 and TRBJ1-5): DGGITQSPKYLFRKEGQNVTLSCEQNLNHDAMYWYRQDPGQGLRLIYYSQIVNDFQKGDIAEGYSVSREKKESFPLTVTSAQKNPTAFYLCASSIGAQPQHFGDGTRLSIL.

Written as DNA, the CDR3 is TGTGCCAGCAGTCCCGGGCCCGGCGAAGCTTTCTTT. Residues: CASSPGPGEAFF. The chain has TRBV6-5 and TRBJ1-1; no definite D call. V shed 5 bases and J shed 8 bases, with 12 bases lying between them. The germline gives CDR1 MNHEY, CDR2 SVGAGI. The CDR3 contains 12 residues.

The chain recombines TRBV10-3 with TRBJ2-2; 12 bases align to TRBD2. Germline loops: CDR1 ENHRY, CDR2 SYGVKD. Losses at the gene ends were 4 bases for V and 5 bases for J; bases not matched to a gene: 5. The CDR3 is 16 amino acids. As DNA, the CDR3 is TGTGCCATCAGTGTGACTAGCGGGAGCGAGACCGGGGAGCTGTTTTTT. It is translated as CAISVTSGSETGELFF.

J is TRBJ1-1 and V is TRBV2; D may be TRBD1 (5 bases). Germline assignment: CDR1 SNHLY and CDR2 FYNNEI. The CDR3 runs to 14 residues. V was pared by 8 bases and J by 1 base, with 14 bases between. The CDR3: CASQPGLQNTEAFF. The CDR3 bases are TGTGCCAGCCAACCGGGACTTCAGAACACTGAAGCTTTCTTT.

This rearrangement joins TRBV10-2 to TRBJ1-1; the D is unclear. This CDR3 is built from 12 residues. Trimming stripped 0 bases from V and 8 bases from J, with 7 bases between. Germline V gene data show CDR1 as WSHSY and CDR2 as SAAADI. CDR3 bases: TGCGCCAGCAGTGAGTCGTCGGTGGAAGCTTTCTTT. Protein: CASSESSVEAFF.

The count of this clone is one. J is TRBJ2-3 and V is TRBV5-1; no clear D gene. Trimming took 0 bases from V and 0 from J, leaving 5 bases between them. The CDR3 sequence is 14 residues long. Per germline, CDR1 SGHRS and CDR2 YFSETQ. This chain's CDR3 is CASSLGASTDTQYF. The CDR3 nucleotides are TGCGCCAGCAGCTTGGGAGCGAGCACAGATACGCAGTATTTT. Looking up the rest from reference TRBV5-1 and TRBJ2-3 gives the full variable domain: KAGVTQTPRYLIKTRGQQVTLSCSPISGHRSVSWYQQTPGQGLQFLFEYFSETQRNKGNFPGRFSGRQFSNSRSEMNVSTLELGDSALYLCASSLGASTDTQYFGPGTRLTVL.

The chain is built from TRBV7-9 and TRBJ1-1, with TRBD1 matching over 8 bases. Trimming at V came to 4 bases and at J to 3 bases, leaving 4 bases not matched to a gene. This CDR3 spans 14 amino acids. Germline V gene sequence: CDR1 SEHNR, CDR2 FQNEAQ (reference sequence). The CDR3 sequence is CASSSTGGHTEAFF. The CDR3 coding sequence is TGTGCCAGCAGCTCAACAGGGGGACACACTGAAGCTTTCTTT. Together with reference TRBV7-9 and TRBJ1-1, the CDR3 gives the full variable domain: DTGVSQNPRHKITKRGQNVTFRCDPISEHNRLYWYRQTLGQGPEFLTYFQNEAQLEKSRLLSDRFSAERPKGSFSTLEIQRTEQGDSAMYLCASSSTGGHTEAFFGQGTRLTVV.

The chain employs TRBV4-2 and TRBJ2-7; 10 bases fit TRBD2. The CDR3 is made up of 16 amino acids. Germline trimming cut 4 bases from V and 3 bases from J; bases unmatched to any gene: 9. Germline-derived CDR1 and CDR2 are LGHNA and YNFKEQ. CDR3 amino acids: CASSLRASGSVYEQYF. The DNA of the CDR3 is TGTGCCAGCAGCCTAAGGGCTAGCGGGAGCGTCTACGAGCAGTACTTC.

This clone is a singleton in its sample. This CDR3 is CATSRDGDTRSGYTF. CDR3 coding DNA: TGTGCCACCAGCAGAGATGGGGACACCCGTTCCGGCTACACCTTC. The chain combines TRBV15 with TRBJ1-2; possibly TRBD1 for D (6 bases). CDR1 is LNHNV and CDR2 is YYDKDF in the germline V gene (reference sequence). The CDR3 has 15 residues. Trimming stripped 0 bases from V and 8 bases from J, with 16 bases between.

The gene calls are TRBV7-2 and TRBJ1-1; no firm D call. The CDR3 length is 11 residues. V was pared by 6 bases and J by 7 bases, with 9 bases between. Germline V gene sequence: CDR1 SGHTA, CDR2 FQGNSA. The DNA for the CDR3 is TGTGCCAGCAGGGCCCCCTATGAAGCTTTCTTT. Translation: CASRAPYEAFF. Drawing the rest from reference TRBV7-2 and TRBJ1-1, the complete variable domain is GAGVSQSPSNKVTEKGKDVELRCDPISGHTALYWYRQSLGQGLEFLIYFQGNSAPDKSGLPSDRFSAERTGGSVSTLTIQRTQQEDSAVYLCASRAPYEAFFGQGTRLTVV.

This clone came up a few times. V gene TRBV4-1 combines with J gene TRBJ2-1; D is unclear. V dropped 3 bases and J dropped 0 bases, with 9 bases sitting between them. The germline CDR1 and CDR2 sequences are MGHRA and YSYEKL. There are 15 residues in the CDR3. The CDR3 protein is CASSQVWSSYNEQFF. The CDR3 DNA is TGCGCCAGCAGCCAGGTCTGGAGCTCCTACAATGAGCAGTTCTTC.

The genes are TRBV5-4 and TRBJ2-7, with 10 positions matching TRBD1. Germline V gene sequence: CDR1 SGHNT, CDR2 YYREEE (reference sequence). With V trimmed by 4 bases and J by 2 bases, 9 bases remained unmatched. This CDR3 comprises 16 residues. The CDR3 DNA follows: TGTGCCAGCAGCCCGGGGGACAGGGGTAGAACCTACGAGCAGTACTTC. It translates to CASSPGDRGRTYEQYF.